This TCR beta chain was sequenced during a study of blood T cell repertoires in COVID-19. Overall study context: The cDNA or gDNA used as material had been derived from T cells, B-cell-depleted T cells, or PBMCs.

Assay used: immunoSEQ multiplex PCR; TCRdb lists only in-frame clones, some missing. Here the sample spans about 200,000 clones, more than 75% being singletons. CDR1 GTSNPN and CDR2 SVGIG come from the germline V gene (reference sequence). The CDR3 is 13 amino acids. V shed 4 bases and J 10 bases; nucleotides not matched to a gene: 10. J is TRBJ1-1 and V is TRBV30, with TRBD1 matching over 9 bases. The source of this sequence is a man in his forties or fifties with acute COVID-19. The sample was PBMCs or T cells enriched from blood (not recorded which). This CDR3 reads CAWNKPGQGAAFF. The CDR3 DNA reads TGTGCCTGGAACAAACCGGGACAGGGTGCAGCTTTCTTT.